These T cell receptor beta chains were read from a single sample in a study of T cells in Graves' hyperthyroidism and ophthalmopathy. MiXCR, applied by TCRdb to the multiplex PCR reads, yields one record per CDR3 protein. The table records a few hundred thousand distinct CDR3 sequences, 13% to 15% of them present only once. Material for sequencing was blood. These receptors came from a woman aged 60-75 years with Graves' ophthalmopathy. Both conserved end residues are part of each CDR3. A D gene is named only where the DNA matches it firmly. Not every row has a clone size; where given, it reads once, few, many or a size class.

v_call: TRBV6-1; j_call: TRBJ1-1; d_call: TRBD1; clone_size: few; cdr3_nt: TGTGCCAGCCGACAGGGGAAAGGAACTGAAGCTTTCTTT; cdr3_aa: CASRQGKGTEAFF
v_call: TRBV3-1; j_call: TRBJ2-5; d_call: TRBD2; clone_size: NA; cdr3_nt: TGTGCCAGCAACCAAGGACTAGCGGGAGTCCAAGAGACCCAGTACTTC; cdr3_aa: CASNQGLAGVQETQYF
v_call: TRBV29-1; j_call: TRBJ2-3; d_call: NA; clone_size: NA; cdr3_nt: TGCAGCGTTAGGCGGGACAACACAGATACGCAGTATTTT; cdr3_aa: CSVRRDNTDTQYF
v_call: TRBV20-1; j_call: TRBJ2-7; d_call: NA; clone_size: NA; cdr3_nt: TGCAGTCCCTCCGGGCTAAATAACTACGAGCAGTACTTC; cdr3_aa: CSPSGLNNYEQYF
v_call: TRBV9; j_call: TRBJ2-3; d_call: NA; clone_size: NA; cdr3_nt: TGTGCCAGCAGCGTAGAGAGGGACTCCGCCACAGATACGCAGTATTTT; cdr3_aa: CASSVERDSATDTQYF
v_call: TRBV29-1; j_call: TRBJ1-1; d_call: NA; clone_size: many; cdr3_nt: TGCAGCGCCAGGACGCCCGGTGAAGCTTTCTTT; cdr3_aa: CSARTPGEAFF
v_call: TRBV18; j_call: TRBJ1-6; d_call: TRBD1; clone_size: NA; cdr3_nt: TGTGCCAGCTCACCGGGACAGGCGAATAATTCACCCCTCCACTTT; cdr3_aa: CASSPGQANNSPLHF
v_call: TRBV27; j_call: TRBJ2-7; d_call: NA; clone_size: NA; cdr3_nt: TGTGCCAGCAGTTTAGGCAGCGCCTACGGGCAGTACTTC; cdr3_aa: CASSLGSAYGQYF
v_call: TRBV2; j_call: TRBJ2-5; d_call: TRBD2; clone_size: many; cdr3_nt: TGTGCCAGCAGCCCCAGGCGTACCGGGACTAGCGGGGAATCAGTGGAGACCCAGTACTTC; cdr3_aa: CASSPRRTGTSGESVETQYF
v_call: TRBV14; j_call: TRBJ2-7; d_call: NA; clone_size: NA; cdr3_nt: TGTGCCAGCAGCACCCACCAGGGCCCCTACGAGCAGTACTTC; cdr3_aa: CASSTHQGPYEQYF
v_call: TRBV28; j_call: TRBJ2-3; d_call: TRBD2; clone_size: NA; cdr3_nt: TGTGCCAGCGGGGAGCGGGAGGGTGCAGATACGCAGTATTTT; cdr3_aa: CASGEREGADTQYF
v_call: TRBV2; j_call: TRBJ2-1; d_call: TRBD2; clone_size: many; cdr3_nt: TGTGCCAGCAGTGAAGCCCTAGCGGGCAATGAGCAGTTCTTC; cdr3_aa: CASSEALAGNEQFF
v_call: TRBV5-6; j_call: TRBJ2-2; d_call: NA; clone_size: many; cdr3_nt: TGTGCCAGCAGCTTAGGAGCCGCGAACACCGGGGAGCTGTTTTTT; cdr3_aa: CASSLGAANTGELFF
v_call: TRBV5-6; j_call: TRBJ2-7; d_call: NA; clone_size: few; cdr3_nt: TGTGCCAGCAGCTTTGGGCAGTACGAGCAGTACTTC; cdr3_aa: CASSFGQYEQYF
v_call: TRBV3-1; j_call: TRBJ2-5; d_call: NA; clone_size: many; cdr3_nt: TGTGCCAGCAGCCAAGGGGGCGCTCGACGAGAGACCCAGTACTTC; cdr3_aa: CASSQGGARRETQYF
v_call: TRBV4-1; j_call: TRBJ2-3; d_call: NA; clone_size: few; cdr3_nt: TGCGCCAGCAGCCAAGAGGGGACTAGCACAGATACGCAGTATTTT; cdr3_aa: CASSQEGTSTDTQYF
v_call: TRBV9; j_call: TRBJ2-5; d_call: TRBD2; clone_size: many; cdr3_nt: TGTGCCAGCAGCCCCCGACTAGCGGGAGGAGAGACCCAGTACTTC; cdr3_aa: CASSPRLAGGETQYF
v_call: TRBV30; j_call: TRBJ1-1; d_call: NA; clone_size: few; cdr3_nt: TGTGCCTGGAGTCGCGAGAGAAACACTGAAGCTTTCTTT; cdr3_aa: CAWSRERNTEAFF
v_call: TRBV29-1; j_call: TRBJ2-7; d_call: TRBD1; clone_size: many; cdr3_nt: TGCAGCGTTGGGGGACAGGGGACCACCGAGCAGTACTTC; cdr3_aa: CSVGGQGTTEQYF
v_call: TRBV30; j_call: TRBJ2-1; d_call: TRBD2; clone_size: NA; cdr3_nt: TGTGCCTGCACCGGGACTAGCGGGAGGATGTCCTACAATGAGCAGTTCTTC; cdr3_aa: CACTGTSGRMSYNEQFF
v_call: TRBV29-1; j_call: TRBJ2-3; d_call: NA; clone_size: NA; cdr3_nt: TGCAGCGTACCGAGAGTCGGCACAGATACGCAGTATTTT; cdr3_aa: CSVPRVGTDTQYF
v_call: TRBV6-1; j_call: TRBJ2-3; d_call: TRBD2; clone_size: many; cdr3_nt: TGTGCCAGCAGTGAACTGGCAGGGGGCCTAGCGGGAGGCCTTCGCCACACAGATACGCAGTATTTT; cdr3_aa: CASSELAGGLAGGLRHTDTQYF
v_call: TRBV15; j_call: TRBJ2-6; d_call: NA; clone_size: many; cdr3_nt: TGTGCCACCAGCAGAGACAGGGCTGGGGCCAACGTCCTGACTTTC; cdr3_aa: CATSRDRAGANVLTF
v_call: TRBV7-2; j_call: TRBJ2-1; d_call: NA; clone_size: few; cdr3_nt: TGTGCCAGCAGGGACACCCTCAATGAGCAGTTCTTC; cdr3_aa: CASRDTLNEQFF
v_call: TRBV20-1; j_call: TRBJ2-3; d_call: NA; clone_size: many; cdr3_nt: TGCAGTGCTAGTTTGGGGCCCCGGGATACGCAGTATTTT; cdr3_aa: CSASLGPRDTQYF
v_call: TRBV28; j_call: TRBJ2-3; d_call: TRBD1; clone_size: many; cdr3_nt: TGTGCCAGCAACACCCGGGACAGGGGAGGTTTACATACGCAGTATTTT; cdr3_aa: CASNTRDRGGLHTQYF
v_call: TRBV20-1; j_call: TRBJ1-1; d_call: NA; clone_size: many; cdr3_nt: TGCAGTTTAAGCATGAACACTGAAGCTTTCTTT; cdr3_aa: CSLSMNTEAFF
v_call: TRBV20-1; j_call: TRBJ2-3; d_call: TRBD2; clone_size: many; cdr3_nt: TGCAGTGTAATGGAGGCTAGCGGGAGATGGGGTCCAGATACGCAGTATTTT; cdr3_aa: CSVMEASGRWGPDTQYF
v_call: TRBV5-6; j_call: TRBJ1-5; d_call: TRBD1; clone_size: many; cdr3_nt: TGTGCCAGCAGCAGGGGCGACAGGGTAGGCAATCAGCCCCAGCATTTT; cdr3_aa: CASSRGDRVGNQPQHF
v_call: TRBV28; j_call: TRBJ2-1; d_call: NA; clone_size: few; cdr3_nt: TGTGCCAGCAGTTTGCCTCCTTGGAGGCAGGGTAAGAATGAGCAGTTCTTC; cdr3_aa: CASSLPPWRQGKNEQFF
v_call: TRBV6-5; j_call: TRBJ1-3; d_call: NA; clone_size: NA; cdr3_nt: TGTGCCAGCAGTTACTCGTATGGGCTACTCGGAAACACCATATATTTT; cdr3_aa: CASSYSYGLLGNTIYF
v_call: TRBV6-1; j_call: TRBJ2-2; d_call: NA; clone_size: few; cdr3_nt: TGTGCCAGCAGGACGACGAGCACCGGGGAGCTGTTTTTT; cdr3_aa: CASRTTSTGELFF
v_call: TRBV7-9; j_call: TRBJ2-2; d_call: TRBD2; clone_size: NA; cdr3_nt: TGTGCCAGCAGCCCCTCACCCGGGGGAGCGGGAAGGGGAACCGGGGAGCTGTTTTTT; cdr3_aa: CASSPSPGGAGRGTGELFF
v_call: TRBV19; j_call: TRBJ2-1; d_call: TRBD2; clone_size: few; cdr3_nt: TGTGCCAGTAGTCAAGGACTAGGCAGAGCCTACAATGAGCAGTTCTTC; cdr3_aa: CASSQGLGRAYNEQFF
v_call: TRBV5-1; j_call: TRBJ2-1; d_call: TRBD2; clone_size: many; cdr3_nt: TGCGCCAGCAGCTCGATAGCGGGAGGGCCGCTCGATGAGCAGTTCTTC; cdr3_aa: CASSSIAGGPLDEQFF
v_call: TRBV11-2; j_call: TRBJ2-5; d_call: NA; clone_size: once; cdr3_nt: TGTGCCAGCAGCCACCTTGCATCTAGGGGTCGGGTAAGAGAGACCCAGTACTTC; cdr3_aa: CASSHLASRGRVRETQYF
v_call: TRBV4-1; j_call: TRBJ1-2; d_call: NA; clone_size: many; cdr3_nt: TGCGCCAGCAGCCAGGGGGGAAGAACTTATGGCTACACCTTC; cdr3_aa: CASSQGGRTYGYTF
v_call: TRBV10-3; j_call: TRBJ2-2; d_call: NA; clone_size: NA; cdr3_nt: TGTGCCATCAGCCCGGATGGCGGCGGCACCGGGGAGCTGTTTTTT; cdr3_aa: CAISPDGGGTGELFF
v_call: TRBV25-1; j_call: TRBJ2-7; d_call: NA; clone_size: NA; cdr3_nt: TGTGCCAGCAGTGAATCCCTGGGCAGTTTCGACGAGCAGTACTTC; cdr3_aa: CASSESLGSFDEQYF
v_call: TRBV5-4; j_call: TRBJ2-4; d_call: NA; clone_size: few; cdr3_nt: TGTGCCGGCAGCTATGGGTGGGATGACAAAAACATTCAGTACTTC; cdr3_aa: CAGSYGWDDKNIQYF
v_call: TRBV15; j_call: TRBJ1-6; d_call: NA; clone_size: many; cdr3_nt: TGTGCCACCAGCAGAGGCGGAGGGTCCTATAATTCACCCCTCCACTTT; cdr3_aa: CATSRGGGSYNSPLHF
v_call: TRBV27; j_call: TRBJ2-1; d_call: TRBD2; clone_size: few; cdr3_nt: TGTGCCAGCAGTTCTATAGGACTAGCGGGCAATGAGCAGTTCTTC; cdr3_aa: CASSSIGLAGNEQFF
v_call: TRBV5-1; j_call: TRBJ2-5; d_call: TRBD1; clone_size: few; cdr3_nt: TGCGCCAGCAGATCTGGACAGGGGGCGCATCAAGAGACCCAGTACTTC; cdr3_aa: CASRSGQGAHQETQYF
v_call: TRBV7-9; j_call: TRBJ2-1; d_call: NA; clone_size: many; cdr3_nt: TGTGCCAGCAGCTTAGAGCCTAGGCACAATGAGCAGTTCTTC; cdr3_aa: CASSLEPRHNEQFF
v_call: TRBV20-1; j_call: TRBJ2-6; d_call: NA; clone_size: many; cdr3_nt: TGCAGTGCCCTCACGTATGGGGCCAACGTCCTGACTTTC; cdr3_aa: CSALTYGANVLTF
v_call: TRBV12-3/TRBV12-4; j_call: TRBJ2-5; d_call: TRBD1; clone_size: many; cdr3_nt: TGTGCCAGCAGTTTAAGACAGGGGGTTTCGGGAGGACTGTACTTC; cdr3_aa: CASSLRQGVSGGLYF
v_call: TRBV6-1; j_call: TRBJ2-4; d_call: NA; clone_size: many; cdr3_nt: TGTGCCAGCAGTGAGGGGTGGGGGTTCAAAAACATTCAGTACTTC; cdr3_aa: CASSEGWGFKNIQYF
v_call: TRBV28; j_call: TRBJ1-1; d_call: TRBD1; clone_size: many; cdr3_nt: TGTGCCAGCAGTACGTGGTGGAAACAGGGGAAGACTTTCTTT; cdr3_aa: CASSTWWKQGKTFF
v_call: TRBV9; j_call: TRBJ2-1; d_call: TRBD2; clone_size: few; cdr3_nt: TGTGCCAGCAGCGTAGGCGGCGGGAGGAGGAATGAGCAGTTCTTC; cdr3_aa: CASSVGGGRRNEQFF
v_call: TRBV7-9; j_call: TRBJ2-5; d_call: TRBD2; clone_size: few; cdr3_nt: TGTGCCAGCAGCCGCGGGGGGGGCGGGACTAAAGAGACCCAGTACTTC; cdr3_aa: CASSRGGGGTKETQYF
v_call: TRBV5-1; j_call: TRBJ2-7; d_call: NA; clone_size: many; cdr3_nt: TGCGCCAGCAGCTTGGTTGTGAGCGAGCAGTACTTC; cdr3_aa: CASSLVVSEQYF
v_call: TRBV5-1; j_call: TRBJ1-5; d_call: NA; clone_size: NA; cdr3_nt: TGCGCCAGCGGACCGGGACCTAGTCAGCCCCAGCATTTT; cdr3_aa: CASGPGPSQPQHF
v_call: TRBV7-9; j_call: TRBJ2-3; d_call: NA; clone_size: NA; cdr3_nt: TGTGCCAGCAGCTTAGCTTTCAGGAAAGGAACAGATACGCAGTATTTT; cdr3_aa: CASSLAFRKGTDTQYF
v_call: TRBV7-9; j_call: TRBJ2-7; d_call: NA; clone_size: few; cdr3_nt: TGTGCCAGCAGCTTAGAGGTATTTCGGGAGCAGTACTTC; cdr3_aa: CASSLEVFREQYF
v_call: TRBV20-1; j_call: TRBJ2-7; d_call: TRBD1; clone_size: NA; cdr3_nt: TGCAGTGCTAGAGCGGACAGGGGCACCTACGAGCAGTACTTC; cdr3_aa: CSARADRGTYEQYF
v_call: TRBV28; j_call: TRBJ1-2; d_call: NA; clone_size: many; cdr3_nt: TGTGCCAGCAGTCCCACTCAGGAGGGGCTCTATGGCTACACCTTC; cdr3_aa: CASSPTQEGLYGYTF
v_call: TRBV27; j_call: TRBJ2-3; d_call: NA; clone_size: few; cdr3_nt: TGTGCCAGCAGTGACGGTGGCCCGCAGTATTTT; cdr3_aa: CASSDGGPQYF
v_call: TRBV30; j_call: TRBJ1-5; d_call: TRBD1; clone_size: few; cdr3_nt: TGTGCCTGGAGTTCGGGACAGGGGGATCAGCCCCAGCATTTT; cdr3_aa: CAWSSGQGDQPQHF
v_call: TRBV20-1; j_call: TRBJ2-1; d_call: TRBD1; clone_size: NA; cdr3_nt: TGCAGTGCAACCCCTACAGACAGGGTTCGGGCGAATGAGCAGTTCTTC; cdr3_aa: CSATPTDRVRANEQFF